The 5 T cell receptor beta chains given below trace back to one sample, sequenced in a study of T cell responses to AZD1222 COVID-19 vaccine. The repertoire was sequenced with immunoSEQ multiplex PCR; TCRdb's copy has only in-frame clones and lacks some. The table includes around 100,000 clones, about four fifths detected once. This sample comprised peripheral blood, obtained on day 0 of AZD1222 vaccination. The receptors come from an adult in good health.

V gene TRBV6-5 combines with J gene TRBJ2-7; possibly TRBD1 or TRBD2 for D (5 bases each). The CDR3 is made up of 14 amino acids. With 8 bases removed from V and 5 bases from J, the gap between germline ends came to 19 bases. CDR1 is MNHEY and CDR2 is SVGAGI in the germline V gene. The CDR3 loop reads CASCRDHSGDEQYF. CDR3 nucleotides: TGTGCCAGCTGTCGGGACCACTCCGGGGACGAGCAGTACTTC.

The CDR3 bases are TGCGCCAGCAGCCAACAACTCGGACAGTATATGAACACTGAAGCTTTCTTT. Residues: CASSQQLGQYMNTEAFF. The chain employs TRBV4-1 and TRBJ1-1; possibly TRBD1 for D (6 bases). Trimming took off 2 bases at V and 0 bases at J, with 16 bases between the two ends. CDR1 is MGHRA and CDR2 is YSYEKL in the germline V gene. The CDR3 spans 17 residues.

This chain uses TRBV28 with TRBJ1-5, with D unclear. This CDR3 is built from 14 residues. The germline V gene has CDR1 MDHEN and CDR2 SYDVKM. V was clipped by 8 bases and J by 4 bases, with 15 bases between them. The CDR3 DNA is TGTGCCAGCTTCCCGACTCCGGGGAATCAGCCCCAGCATTTT. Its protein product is CASFPTPGNQPQHF.

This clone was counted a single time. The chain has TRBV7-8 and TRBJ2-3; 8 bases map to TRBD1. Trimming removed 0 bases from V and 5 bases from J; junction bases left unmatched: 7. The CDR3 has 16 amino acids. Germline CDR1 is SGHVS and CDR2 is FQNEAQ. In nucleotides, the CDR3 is TGTGCCAGCAGCTTAGCCCAGGACAGGGTGGGAGATACGCAGTATTTT. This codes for CASSLAQDRVGDTQYF.

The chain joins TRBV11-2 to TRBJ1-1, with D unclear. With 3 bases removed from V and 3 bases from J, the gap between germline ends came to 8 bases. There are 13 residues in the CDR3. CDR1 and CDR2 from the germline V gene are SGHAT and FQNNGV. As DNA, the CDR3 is TGTGCCAGCAGCTTTCGAACCGACACTGAAGCTTTCTTT. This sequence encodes CASSFRTDTEAFF.